This T cell receptor beta chain is from a study of T cells in Graves' hyperthyroidism and ophthalmopathy (dated by TCRdb to about 2019). About the study as a whole: Peripheral blood samples were taken at initial diagnosis, before any treatment was given. To identify TCR V-J signatures that set the groups apart, the researchers used a discovery cohort of about a hundred patients, made up of some 41 with Graves' ophthalmopathy and 55 to 65 with stable Graves' hyperthyroidism. Whether ophthalmopathy could be predicted prospectively was tested in an independent validation cohort made up of under 20 hyperthyroidism patients plus 17 patients who later progressed to ophthalmopathy. The 100 or so discovery patients were divided at random into training and test sets in a 7:3 ratio. In over five Graves' hyperthyroidism patients, the study also compared T-cell repertoires from thyroid tissue with T-cell repertoires from blood. Following sampling, methimazole starting at 30 mg daily was given to hyperthyroidism patients, and high-dose intravenous methylprednisolone was given to ophthalmopathy patients. TCR Vbeta CDR3 sequencing of 130 to 150 peripheral blood samples (approximately 44 ophthalmopathy, roughly 72 hyperthyroidism and approximately 17 progressor patients) is reported in the paper. What the research found in general, with its limitations: No statistical method was used to fix the sample size in advance, and group allocation was not hidden from the investigators. In validation, the model predicted progression to ophthalmopathy with approximately 71% sensitivity and less than 75% specificity, a median of approximately 6.7 months before onset. A model built on a 13 V-J signature distinguished ophthalmopathy from stable hyperthyroidism, reaching 87.88% sensitivity and approximately 81% specificity in cross-validation and 80%/75% in testing. Most expanded thyroid clonotypes (frequency above 0.001) were also detected in blood, a finding suggesting that blood repertoires may reflect thyroid immune responses.

The TCR beta CDR3 regions were amplified from RNA transcripts. The first round of RT-PCR for the TCR CDR3 was performed with the HTBI primer set and the Qiagen OneStep RT-PCR kit. Libraries were constructed in a second round of multiplex PCR, after which size selection and purification were performed. Paired-end sequencing of the libraries was performed with 100 bp reads on an Illumina HiSeq2000. The authors processed their data as follows. SOAPnuke was used to process the raw data, with reads discarded if the reads contained adapters or uncalled bases, had a mean Phred below 15, or lacked an exact constant-primer or identifier match. High-quality paired reads were merged using COPE v1.2.5, and each unique nucleotide sequence was defined as a clonotype. MiTCR v1.1 was used to align the clonotypes against IMGT TRBV, TRBD and TRBJ reference segments. Analysis was restricted to V-J combinations with a frequency above 0.0001, which covered 98% to 99.2% of repertoires. The TCS score was defined as F50 (clonal expansion) divided by E x V (chaos), with BLOSUM62-based TCRdist calculated between CDR3 peptides within each V-J. Welch's t-statistics and random forest reduced around 520 V-J features to 13, which were used in a naive Bayes classifier (R e1071). TCRdb's own reprocessing of the public reads used fastp at Q25 and MiXCR and kept productive beta chains. When rows share a CDR3 protein, they turn into one entry using the most common DNA and genes. These V and J calls originate from TCRdb's pipeline instead of the authors' own analysis. The sample table lists 96,000 or so distinct CDR3 sequences, roughly 56% of them with a count of one. The ten biggest clones cover 27% of the sample.

Stable Graves' hyperthyroidism was defined as the absence of progression to ophthalmopathy over 18 months of follow-up. The hyperthyroidism patients were between 18 and 65 years old and newly diagnosed, with a disease duration of less than 2 months. The study excluded patients with uncontrolled infections, other autoimmune diseases, pregnancy or lactation. Diagnoses relied on clinical symptoms, serum thyroxine and TRAb, thyroid ultrasound and orbital computed tomography. Ficoll-Paque density gradient centrifugation was used to isolate PBMCs from 8 to 10 ml of fresh peripheral blood. Total RNA was extracted using Trizol reagent, and RNA quality was assessed on an Agilent 2100 Bioanalyzer. The CDR3 runs 14 amino acids, cysteine and phenylalanine included. Only the CDR3 region is kept as DNA, spanning 42 bases read in frame from base 1. As encoded in the germline V gene, CDR1 is MGHDK while CDR2 is SYGVNS.

Turning to this clonotype: The target of this receptor is not known. Relative to the germline gene, one junction end is altered; a read error may explain this.

Here the chain combines TRBV25-1 and TRBJ1-2; the best D guess is TRBD1, with 5 bases matching. Sequenced material: blood. The clonotype originates from a woman aged 40 to 50 with Graves' hyperthyroidism. The DNA sequence is as follows: TGTGCTAGCAAGGCGGACTCAGGGAACTATGGCTACACCTTC. It specifies CASKADSGNYGYTF.